This T cell receptor (beta chain) was found in a study of radiation and T cells in renal cell carcinoma (dated by TCRdb to 2019 to 2021). Regarding the study in general: The samples were drawn from a clinical trial, where primary renal cell carcinomas were treated with 15 Gy of stereotactic body radiation therapy and then removed by nephrectomy 4 weeks afterward. In total, approximately 51 samples, comprising 26 tumors and approximately 27 peripheral blood samples, were subjected to TCR beta sequencing. Across all 50 or so samples, several million unique CDR3 nucleotide sequences encoding some 3,000,000 unique CDR3 amino acid sequences were identified. What the authors observed across the whole study: Tracking of blood repertoire dynamics stopped at about 27 days after treatment, with no follow-up past that point. In blood, the top tumor clonotypes increased from baseline to 2 weeks after radiation and then shrank by 4 weeks, which suggests a temporary expansion of tumor-resident clones. Because pretreatment tumor biopsies were not available, the baseline intratumoral presence of clonotypes could not be determined. The single-armed trial design could not address effects of radiation dose or scheduling on the TCR repertoire.

From the cysteine up to the phenylalanine, the CDR3 has a length of 14 residues. Here the CDR3 DNA is all that survives: 42 bases in frame from base 1. The CDR1 and CDR2 encoded by the germline V gene (reference sequence) are LNHNV and YYDKDF. V is shortened by 0 bases, J by 4 bases, and the region joining them spans 6 bases. In the paper's terms, the time point label means: blood 2 weeks post-SBRT. What the treatment or condition label conveys for this sample: 15 Gy SBRT to primary tumor, nephrectomy 4 weeks later. To follow tumor-enriched clonotypes, peripheral blood was collected serially from radiation-treated patients at baseline and again at 2 weeks and 4 weeks after SBRT. Every patient's renal cell carcinoma showed clear cell pathology. The QIAamp DNA Blood Mini Kit (Qiagen) was used to prepare genomic DNA for TCR sequencing. Samples were included in the analyses only if all quality control checks were passed.

Regarding this clone: There is no known antigen for this receptor. One base away there is no much larger clone; base qualities are not given.

The immunoSEQ kit was used, according to the manufacturer's recommendations, to generate TCR beta libraries from genomic DNA. Library preparation used a first multiplex PCR with proprietary primers, then a second PCR adding unique barcodes, with bead cleanups after each round. A kit-provided positive control reaction and a negative control reaction were included in every sample batch. The final libraries were assessed on an Agilent 4200 TapeStation D1000 ScreenTape, pooled by volume, and quantified by qPCR. Sequencing ran on an Illumina NextSeq500 with a MidOutput 150-cycle cartridge, using 156 Read1 and 15 Index1 cycles with kit custom primers. The pooled library was loaded at 1.0 pM with a 20% PhiX control spike-in. From the authors' description of their analysis: The vendor-processed data were analyzed in R, and a clonotype was defined as all T cells that share the same CDR3 nucleotide sequence. In the clone abundance analyses, frequencies in each sample were normalized to that sample's 10,000 most abundant clones. Before analysis, public T cell clones were removed, and these numbered fewer than five per sample on average. An abundance difference of at least 32-fold between compartments was the criterion for calling clonotypes tumor-enriched or baseline blood-enriched. A beta-binomial differential abundance model was used to identify clonotypes that were expanded or contracted between blood time points. The Baroni-Urbani and Buser coefficient was used to measure tumor-blood repertoire similarity, and groups were compared with two-tailed Wilcoxon tests in R. This immuneACCESS table, as held by TCRdb, lists in-frame sequences with V and J called but not all clones. Of the missing ones, under half trace to an unresolved V gene in checked studies; the others have no known cause. V, J and clone size derive from that table, while D and trimming were established from the DNA sequence. The sample table lists roughly 120,000 clones, roughly four fifths of them with a count of one. The leading ten clones occupy 1.9% of the sample.

This receptor was obtained from a woman aged 60-70 years with renal cell carcinoma. This receptor chain uses TRBV15 and TRBJ2-2; the D gene lacks a confident call. The sample here was blood, taken from a patient whose treatment included radiotherapy and nephrectomy. The CDR3 corresponds to CATSRDKGTGELFF. The DNA sequence reads TGTGCCACCAGCAGAGATAAGGGCACCGGGGAGCTGTTTTTT.